A single TCR beta chain is shown here with its context. What it recognizes is unknown. Looked up from germline, CDR1 is LGHNA and CDR2 is YSLEER. With 0 bases removed from V and 5 bases from J, the gap between germline ends came to 10 bases. The length of the CDR3 is 14 residues. This sample is part of a study of PD-1 blockade in mismatch repair-deficient tumors. The overall study: Patients had about a dozen mismatch repair-deficient cancer types, all previously treated and progressing.

Study-wide results and limits: Tumor-resident clones, often undetectable pretreatment in blood, expanded then contracted after pembrolizumab.

The assay was immunoSEQ multiplex PCR, and TCRdb's table has in-frame clones only and misses some. The sample consists of some 110,000 clones, roughly 80% of them appearing once. PCR or immunohistochemistry showed mismatch repair deficiency in every enrolled patient. The TCR-sequenced patients were a few responders to pembrolizumab. This TCR was sampled from an adult with mismatch repair-deficient cancer. The material was peripheral blood, obtained roughly 13 months after starting pembrolizumab. The V gene is TRBV4-3, the J gene TRBJ1-2; the D gene is possibly TRBD1 (5 bases). The chain's CDR3 is CASSQDEGPYGYTF. In nucleotides, the CDR3 is TGCGCCAGCAGCCAAGACGAGGGACCGTATGGCTACACCTTC.